This paragraph covers one T cell receptor (beta chain) sequence. Its cognate antigen is unknown. The data derive from a study of T cell repertoires in aging, cancer and after chemotherapy. Study overall: Repeat sampling of healthy donors over several months to years showed clear clonal overlap.

TCR beta rearrangements were amplified from peripheral blood genomic DNA. CDR1 is LNHDA, CDR2 SQIVND, per germline (reference sequence). The CDR3 has 15 amino acids. Trimming took 5 bases from V and 4 from J, leaving 16 bases between them. Study conclusions and caveats: In healthy donors, age-related TCR diversity loss mainly reflected lost richness. Median generation probability rose over the chemotherapy interval in each cancer cohort, suggesting rebound thymic output. The repertoire data cannot show anything about immunological memory following chemotherapy.

Multiplex touch-down PCR with TRB-A/B primers amplified rearranged V-D-J TRB sequences. TCRdb reprocessed the multiplex PCR reads via MiXCR and lists one record per CDR3 protein. The table shows under 8,500 distinct CDR3 sequences, with 25% to 35% occurring only once. What was sequenced was blood. The sequence derives from a human donor in good health. This rearrangement joins TRBV19 to TRBJ2-3, with D possibly TRBD2 on 5 matching bases. The CDR3 loop is CASSPRLKEADTQYF. Here the CDR3 DNA reads TGTGCCAGTAGTCCCCGACTAAAGGAGGCAGATACGCAGTATTTT.